The clone carrying this T cell receptor beta chain has at least ten counts. The sample belongs to a study of blood T cells in healthy people across ages. At the level of the study: The capture of about one barcoded beta molecule per two T cells was achieved by template switching.

Trimming cost V 5 bases and J 2 bases; bases outside gene matches: 8. This CDR3 region has 16 residues. Germline V gene sequence: CDR1 MNHEY, CDR2 SMNVEV (reference sequence). PCR was performed a second time for roughly 6 to 12 cycles using a sample-barcoded 5' primer and a J-beta primer mix. Each cDNA molecule, via a template-switch adaptor with 12 random nucleotides, was tagged. TCRdb recomputed calls from the 5' RACE reads with MiXCR, one row per CDR3 protein. The sample holds hundreds of thousands of distinct CDR3 sequences, less than 35% seen once. This receptor was identified in a woman older than 75 in good health. The rearrangement links TRBV27 to TRBJ2-5, with 10 bases identical to TRBD2. The sample taken for sequencing was blood. CDR3 residues: CASSKGLAGVQETQYF. CDR3 bases: TGTGCCAGCAGTAAAGGGCTAGCGGGGGTGCAAGAGACCCAGTACTTC.